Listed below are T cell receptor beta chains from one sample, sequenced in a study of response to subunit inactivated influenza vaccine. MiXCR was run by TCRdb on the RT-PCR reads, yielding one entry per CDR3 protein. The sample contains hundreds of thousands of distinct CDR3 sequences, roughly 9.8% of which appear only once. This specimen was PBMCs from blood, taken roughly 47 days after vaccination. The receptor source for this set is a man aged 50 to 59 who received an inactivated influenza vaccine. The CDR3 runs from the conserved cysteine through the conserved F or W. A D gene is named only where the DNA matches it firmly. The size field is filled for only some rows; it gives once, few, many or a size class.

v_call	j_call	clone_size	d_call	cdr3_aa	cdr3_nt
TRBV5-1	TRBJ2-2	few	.	CASSPGIWGHTGELFF	TGCGCCAGCAGCCCCGGAATCTGGGGCCACACCGGGGAGCTGTTTTTT
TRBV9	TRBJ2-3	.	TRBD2	CASSVGGSLADTQYF	TGTGCCAGCAGCGTAGGCGGGAGTTTGGCAGATACGCAGTATTTT
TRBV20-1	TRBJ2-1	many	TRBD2	CSATKAGLAGGPGKAEQFF	TGCAGTGCAACGAAGGCGGGACTAGCGGGAGGGCCGGGGAAAGCTGAGCAGTTCTTC
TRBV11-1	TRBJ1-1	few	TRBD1	CASSSWDRAPLNTEAFF	TGTGCCAGCAGCTCCTGGGACAGAGCTCCACTGAACACTGAAGCTTTCTTT
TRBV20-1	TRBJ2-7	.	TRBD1	CSARGTGGGGHSYEQYF	TGCAGTGCTAGAGGGACAGGGGGCGGCGGGCACTCCTACGAGCAGTACTTC
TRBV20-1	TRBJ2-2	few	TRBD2	CSARGSSAGGHTGELFF	TGCAGTGCTAGGGGCTCTTCCGCGGGGGGGCACACCGGGGAGCTGTTTTTT
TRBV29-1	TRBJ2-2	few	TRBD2	CSVLAETNTGELFF	TGCAGCGTTCTAGCGGAAACGAACACCGGGGAGCTGTTTTTT
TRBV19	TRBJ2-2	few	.	CASSTDTGGGELFF	TGTGCCAGTAGTACGGACACGGGTGGCGGGGAGCTGTTTTTT
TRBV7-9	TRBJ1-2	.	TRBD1	CASSNPRDRGWAGYTF	TGTGCCAGCAGCAATCCCCGGGACAGGGGTTGGGCTGGCTACACCTTC
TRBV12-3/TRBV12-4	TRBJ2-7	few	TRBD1	CASSSTGTGNTYEQYF	TGTGCCAGCAGTTCTACAGGGACAGGTAATACCTACGAGCAGTACTTC
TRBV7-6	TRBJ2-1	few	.	CASSKRGDSYNEQFF	TGTGCCAGCAGCAAAAGGGGGGACTCCTACAATGAGCAGTTCTTC
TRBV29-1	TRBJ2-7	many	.	CSVVHPSSYEQYF	TGCAGCGTTGTTCACCCAAGCTCCTACGAGCAGTACTTC
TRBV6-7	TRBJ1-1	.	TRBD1	CASSDGQGRTEAFF	TGTGCCAGCAGTGACGGACAGGGGCGCACTGAAGCTTTCTTT
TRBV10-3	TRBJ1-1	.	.	CAISESVTNTEAFF	TGTGCCATCAGTGAGTCAGTTACGAACACTGAAGCTTTCTTT
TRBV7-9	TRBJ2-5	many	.	CASRSPGDQETQYF	TGTGCCAGCAGAAGCCCGGGGGATCAAGAGACCCAGTACTTC
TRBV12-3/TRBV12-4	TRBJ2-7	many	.	CASSPWGGAIYEQYF	TGTGCCAGCAGCCCTTGGGGGGGGGCAATCTACGAGCAGTACTTC
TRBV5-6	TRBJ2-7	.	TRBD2	CASSNLAGGTYEQYF	TGTGCCAGCAGCAACCTAGCGGGGGGAACCTACGAGCAGTACTTC
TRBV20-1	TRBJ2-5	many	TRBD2	CSASSGGFQETQYF	TGCAGTGCTAGTAGCGGGGGATTTCAAGAGACCCAGTACTTC
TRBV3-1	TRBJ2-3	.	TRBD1	CASSQGQIRTDTQYF	TGTGCCAGCAGCCAGGGACAGATCCGCACAGATACGCAGTATTTT
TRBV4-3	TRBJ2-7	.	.	CASSQGGPRAGDEQYF	TGCGCCAGCAGCCAAGGGGGGCCGAGGGCCGGAGACGAGCAGTACTTC
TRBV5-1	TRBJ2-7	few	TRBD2	CASSLVAGSVSEQYF	TGCGCCAGCAGCTTGGTAGCGGGAAGTGTGAGCGAGCAGTACTTC
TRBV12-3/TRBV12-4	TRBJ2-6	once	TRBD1	CASSARDRGSGANVLTF	TGTGCCAGCAGCGCCCGGGACAGGGGATCTGGGGCCAACGTCCTGACTTTC
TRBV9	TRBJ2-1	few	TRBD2	CASSLRTSGRTSSYNEQFF	TGTGCCAGCAGCCTCCGGACTAGCGGGAGGACGAGCTCCTACAATGAGCAGTTCTTC
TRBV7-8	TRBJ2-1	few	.	CASSPDRVGEQFF	TGTGCCAGCAGCCCAGACCGGGTGGGGGAGCAGTTCTTC
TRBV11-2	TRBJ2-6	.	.	CASSFRGLEANVLTF	TGTGCCAGCAGTTTCCGGGGCCTGGAGGCCAACGTCCTGACTTTC
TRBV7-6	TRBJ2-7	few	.	CASSLADDSYEQYF	TGTGCCAGCAGCTTAGCTGATGACAGCTACGAGCAGTACTTC
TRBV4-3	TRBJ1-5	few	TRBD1	CASSRDRAQPQHF	TGCGCCAGCAGCCGGGACAGGGCCCAGCCCCAGCATTTT
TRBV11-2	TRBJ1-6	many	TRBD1	CASSQYNRGQDYNSPLHF	TGTGCCAGCAGCCAATATAATCGCGGACAGGACTATAATTCACCCCTCCACTTT
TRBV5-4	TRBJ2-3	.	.	CASSPAYYGYTDTQYF	TGTGCCAGCAGCCCTGCCTACTATGGGTACACAGATACGCAGTATTTT
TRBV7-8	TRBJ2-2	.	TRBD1	CASSLRDRATGELFF	TGTGCCAGCAGCTTGCGGGACAGGGCCACCGGGGAGCTGTTTTTT
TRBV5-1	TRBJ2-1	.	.	CASSMDLGVNEQFF	TGCGCCAGCAGCATGGACCTTGGGGTCAATGAGCAGTTCTTC
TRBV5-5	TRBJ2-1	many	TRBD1	CASSYEDRFSYNEQFF	TGTGCCAGCAGCTATGAGGACAGGTTTTCTTACAATGAGCAGTTCTTC
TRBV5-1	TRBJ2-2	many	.	CASSLATGELFF	TGCGCCAGCAGCTTGGCCACCGGGGAGCTGTTTTTT
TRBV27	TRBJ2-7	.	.	CASSPHKAILIPEQYF	TGTGCCAGCAGTCCCCACAAGGCAATCCTAATCCCCGAGCAGTACTTC
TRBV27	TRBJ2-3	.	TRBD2	CASSPLAGVRDTDTQYF	TGTGCCAGCAGTCCTTTAGCGGGAGTGCGCGACACAGATACGCAGTATTTT
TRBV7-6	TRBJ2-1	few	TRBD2	CASSAQMGGNSGGYNEQFF	TGTGCCAGCAGCGCCCAAATGGGGGGGAATAGCGGTGGGTACAATGAGCAGTTCTTC
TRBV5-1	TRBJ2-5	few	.	CASSDSRVGETQYF	TGCGCCAGCAGTGACTCCCGGGTTGGGGAGACCCAGTACTTC
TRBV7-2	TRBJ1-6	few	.	CASSLAAQGHSYNSPLHF	TGTGCCAGCAGCTTAGCGGCACAGGGTCACTCCTATAATTCACCCCTCCACTTT
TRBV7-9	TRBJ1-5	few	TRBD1	CASSPGTGWTQPQHF	TGTGCCAGCAGCCCGGGGACAGGGTGGACTCAGCCCCAGCATTTT
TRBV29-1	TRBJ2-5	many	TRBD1	CSVRQGWETQYF	TGCAGCGTAAGACAGGGGTGGGAGACCCAGTACTTC
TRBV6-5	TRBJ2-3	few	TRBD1	CASSLGQGHTDTQYF	TGTGCCAGCAGCTTAGGACAGGGGCACACAGATACGCAGTATTTT
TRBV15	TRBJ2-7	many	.	CATSRDPGRAYEQYF	TGTGCCACCAGCAGAGATCCTGGCAGAGCCTACGAGCAGTACTTC
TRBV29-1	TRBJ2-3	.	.	CSVGLGTDTQYF	TGCAGCGTAGGTTTGGGAACAGATACGCAGTATTTT
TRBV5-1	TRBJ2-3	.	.	CASSLEDRNTDTQYF	TGCGCCAGCAGCTTGGAAGACAGAAACACAGATACGCAGTATTTT
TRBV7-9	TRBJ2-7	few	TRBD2	CASSSPWTSGRAYEQYF	TGTGCCAGCAGCTCCCCTTGGACTAGCGGGAGGGCCTACGAGCAGTACTTC
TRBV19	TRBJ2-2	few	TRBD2	CASSPGLAGGPDTGELFF	TGTGCCAGTAGCCCCGGACTAGCGGGGGGGCCGGACACCGGGGAGCTGTTTTTT
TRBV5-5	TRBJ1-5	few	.	CASSHPGLGQPQHF	TGTGCCAGCAGCCACCCTGGGTTAGGACAGCCCCAGCATTTT
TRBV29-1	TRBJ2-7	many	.	CSASGGAGKDEQYF	TGCAGCGCCTCTGGAGGGGCAGGAAAAGACGAGCAGTACTTC
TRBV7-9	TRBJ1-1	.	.	CASSYGTSAGNTEAFF	TGTGCCAGCAGCTATGGGACTTCTGCGGGGAACACTGAAGCTTTCTTT
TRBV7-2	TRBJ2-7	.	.	CASSLVALISYEQYF	TGTGCCAGCAGCTTAGTGGCTCTAATATCCTACGAGCAGTACTTC
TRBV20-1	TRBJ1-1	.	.	CSAVTSMNTEAFF	TGCAGTGCGGTCACCTCCATGAACACTGAAGCTTTCTTT
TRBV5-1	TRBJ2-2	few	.	CASSLYWGATGELFF	TGCGCCAGCAGCTTGTATTGGGGTGCCACCGGGGAGCTGTTTTTT
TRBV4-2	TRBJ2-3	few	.	CASRARGVTDTQYF	TGTGCCAGCAGGGCCCGAGGAGTCACAGATACGCAGTATTTT
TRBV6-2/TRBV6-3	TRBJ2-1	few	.	CASSYPGRSRGNEQFF	TGTGCCAGCAGTTACCCCGGGCGGAGCCGAGGAAATGAGCAGTTCTTC
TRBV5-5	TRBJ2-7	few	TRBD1	CASSLAGGTGEYEQYF	TGTGCCAGCAGCTTGGCCGGCGGGACAGGGGAATACGAGCAGTACTTC
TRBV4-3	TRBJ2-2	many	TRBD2	CASSRGLAGGPGELFF	TGCGCCAGCAGCCGAGGACTAGCGGGAGGCCCCGGGGAGCTGTTTTTT
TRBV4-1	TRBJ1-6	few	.	CASSQLPSGPLHF	TGCGCCAGCAGCCAGTTACCGTCTGGGCCCCTCCACTTT